The clone carrying this T cell receptor beta chain was seen only a few times. Its antigen is still unknown. Trimming took 0 bases from V and 4 from J; bases not matched to a gene: 6. The CDR3 is 16 amino acids. CDR1 and CDR2 from the germline V gene are SGHRS and YFSETQ. These data belong to a study of cytomegalovirus exposure and HLA in healthy donors. Study-level findings and limits: TCR beta chains associated with HLA were, in a later analysis, more clonally expanded than equally common others.

The PCR used 60 Vbeta and 13 Jbeta primers. Produced via immunoSEQ multiplex PCR; TCRdb's table is partial and in-frame only. In the table there are 70,000 or so clones, roughly 71% of which are singletons. The clonotype was recovered from a woman aged 55-69 years in good health and CMV-seropositive. The chain uses TRBV5-1 and TRBJ1-5; 8 bases align to TRBD1. Sequenced input: PBMCs. The CDR3 protein is CASSLEPGTGNQPQHF. The CDR3 bases are TGCGCCAGCAGCTTGGAACCCGGGACAGGTAATCAGCCCCAGCATTTT.